The text below deals with one T cell receptor (beta chain). This sample stems from a study of cytomegalovirus exposure and HLA in healthy donors. PCR was performed using 60 Vbeta and 13 Jbeta primers. Sequencing used immunoSEQ multiplex PCR; TCRdb keeps in-frame clones, though not all of them. Seen here are fewer than 200,000 clones, 80% to 85% observed once, and the top ten hold under 3%. Sequenced material: PBMCs. The sequence derives from a male donor in good health and CMV-seronegative.

The CDR3 bases are TGTGCCAGCAGTGAAGTTAGGAGGCGAAACGAGCAGTACTTC. Its translation is CASSEVRRRNEQYF. This chain connects TRBV2 to TRBJ2-7, with D perhaps TRBD2 (5 bases). The germline CDR1 and CDR2 sequences are SNHLY and FYNNEI. The ends were cut back, 1 base at V and 5 bases at J, with 12 bases in the middle. This CDR3 comprises 14 residues.